This passage covers 25 T cell receptor beta chains from one sample sequenced in a study of shared clonotypes between healthy human individuals (dated by TCRdb to 2020 to 2022). Library construction relied on the immunoSEQ multiplex PCR assay. Here the immuneACCESS table is served through TCRdb, limited to in-frame sequences with V and J called. Missing clones are a known gap in these copies; in checked studies unresolved V genes cover under half, and the rest lacks a known reason. The sample includes about 1.9 million clones, with 93% observed a single time. The biggest ten clones account for 1.5% to 2% of the sample. For the CD8 naive samples, CD45RO-negative cells were positively selected for CCR7, yielding a CD45RA+CCR7+ population from which TemRA cells were excluded. Sequencing input: naive CD8+ T cells from PBMCs. In light of the paper, this sample's cell subset or site label describes: CD45RA+CCR7+. The receptors shown here come from a young man in good health. Some clones in this sample may be carry-over from other donors' samples.

The rearrangement uses TRBV7-2 and TRBJ2-7; 8 positions match TRBD2. The CDR3 runs 15 residues. Germline CDR1 reads SGHTA; CDR2 reads FQGNSA. With 1 base clipped from V and 2 bases from J, the junction kept 4 bases outside the gene matches. CDR3: CASSLVVAGPYEQYF. In DNA form, the CDR3 reads TGTGCCAGCAGCTTAGTGGTAGCGGGGCCCTACGAGCAGTACTTC. Supplemented by reference TRBV7-2 and TRBJ2-7, the full variable domain reads GAGVSQSPSNKVTEKGKDVELRCDPISGHTALYWYRQSLGQGLEFLIYFQGNSAPDKSGLPSDRFSAERTGGSVSTLTIQRTQQEDSAVYLCASSLVVAGPYEQYFGPGTRLTVT.

The chain links TRBV6-1 to TRBJ2-1, with TRBD1 as a possible D gene (6 bases). V was clipped by 3 bases and J by 4 bases, with 13 bases between them. The CDR3 is 15 amino acids. Germline CDR1 reads MNHNS; CDR2 reads SASEGT. CDR3 protein: CASSEGQGLYNEQFF. As DNA, the CDR3 is TGTGCCAGCAGTGAGGGGCAGGGGCTATACAATGAGCAGTTCTTC.

V and J are TRBV14 and TRBJ2-1, with TRBD1 identical over 10 bases. This CDR3 contains 16 residues. V lost 4 bases to trimming and J lost 4 bases; unmatched junction nucleotides: 7. Looked up from germline, CDR1 is SGHDN and CDR2 is FVKESK. The CDR3 DNA follows: TGTGCCAGCAGCCTTCCGGGACAGGGGTTGTACAATGAGCAGTTCTTC. Protein product: CASSLPGQGLYNEQFF.

The CDR3 region is CASSFQGGEQYF. Here the CDR3 DNA reads TGTGCCAGCAGCTTCCAAGGGGGCGAGCAGTACTTC. This chain uses TRBV5-6 with TRBJ2-7, with a weak D call TRBD1 (6 bases). The CDR3 spans 12 residues. With 2 bases removed from V and 6 bases from J, the gap between germline ends came to 9 bases. In germline, CDR1 is SGHDT, CDR2 YYEEEE.

The rearrangement links TRBV7-9 to TRBJ2-1; 7 bases line up with TRBD2. This CDR3 contains 16 residues. J was trimmed by 3 bases and V by 1 base; bases with no gene match: 6. Germline V gene sequence: CDR1 SEHNR, CDR2 FQNEAQ (reference sequence). In nucleotides, the CDR3 is TGTGCCAGCAGCTTAGAAGGGCGGGAGAGCTACAATGAGCAGTTCTTC. This codes for CASSLEGRESYNEQFF.

The chain combines TRBV28 with TRBJ2-5; 9 positions match TRBD1. The trim removed 3 bases at V and 7 bases at J, leaving 12 bases unmatched. This CDR3 region has 16 residues. CDR1 is MDHEN, CDR2 SYDVKM, per germline. CDR3 residues: CASSFSYEGQGWTQYF. The CDR3, as DNA: TGTGCCAGCAGTTTTTCGTATGAGGGACAGGGTTGGACCCAGTACTTC.

V is TRBV4-3 and J is TRBJ2-5; 8 bases map to TRBD2. J gave up 5 bases and V 0 bases, and 26 bases lay outside the gene matches. Germline V gene data show CDR1 as LGHNA and CDR2 as YSLEER. The CDR3 loop spans 22 amino acids. The CDR3 here is CASSQEIQQASGHKSLGETQYF. As DNA, the CDR3 is TGCGCCAGCAGCCAAGAAATTCAACAGGCTAGCGGGCACAAAAGCCTAGGGGAGACCCAGTACTTC.

The chain recombines TRBV4-1 with TRBJ2-7; 7 nucleotides align to TRBD1. V lost 4 bases, J lost 5 bases, and 8 bases stayed unmatched. Germline values: CDR1 MGHRA, CDR2 YSYEKL. The CDR3 extends over 14 amino acids. The CDR3 sequence: CASSLRDSVHEQYF. The CDR3 DNA is TGCGCCAGCAGCCTCCGGGACAGCGTCCACGAGCAGTACTTC.

The V and J genes are TRBV27 and TRBJ2-7; 8 positions agree with TRBD1. Per the germline V gene, CDR1 is MNHEY and CDR2 is SMNVEV (reference sequence). V dropped 5 bases and J dropped 4; count of bases not matched to a gene: 7. The CDR3 contains 14 residues. This CDR3 reads CASSQGALGYEQYF. In DNA form, the CDR3 reads TGTGCCAGCAGTCAGGGGGCGCTGGGGTACGAGCAGTACTTC.

V gene TRBV29-1 combines with J gene TRBJ2-3; 9 bases align to TRBD1. The CDR3 runs 15 residues. The J segment lost 6 bases and the V segment lost 6 bases, leaving 13 bases of the junction unmatched. Germline V lookup: CDR1 SQVTM, CDR2 ANQGSEA. CDR3 in DNA: TGCAGCGTCGACCCCCGGGACAGGGTGGGCGATACGCAGTATTTT. Its translation: CSVDPRDRVGDTQYF.

V and J are TRBV5-1 and TRBJ2-7, with a weak D call TRBD1 (6 bases). CDR1 and CDR2 (germline): SGHRS, YFSETQ. Trimming pared 4 bases from V and 0 bases from J, leaving 11 bases between. The CDR3 runs 14 residues. As DNA, the CDR3 is TGCGCCAGCAGCCACCGGGACACCTCCTACGAGCAGTACTTC. It codes for CASSHRDTSYEQYF.

V is TRBV2 and J is TRBJ2-1, with D perhaps matching TRBD1 (6 bases). CDR1 is SNHLY, CDR2 FYNNEI, per germline. The CDR3 sequence is 13 residues long. Trimming took off 7 bases at V and 5 bases at J, with 12 bases between the two ends. The CDR3: CASKWTEDNEQFF. The DNA of the CDR3 is TGTGCCAGCAAGTGGACAGAAGACAATGAGCAGTTCTTC.

The V call is TRBV5-6, the J call TRBJ1-1; TRBD1 matches at 8 bases. Germline V gives CDR1 SGHDT, CDR2 YYEEEE. This CDR3 has 16 amino acids. With V trimmed by 5 bases and J by 1 base, 10 bases remained unmatched. The CDR3 DNA follows: TGTGCCAGCAGTCTGGTGGCAGGGGGCGAGAACACTGAAGCTTTCTTT. It codes for CASSLVAGGENTEAFF.

V and J are TRBV6-1 and TRBJ2-1, with D unclear. CDR3 length: 16 amino acids. From germline, CDR1 is MNHNS and CDR2 SASEGT. Trimming took off 0 bases at V and 7 bases at J, with 16 bases between the two ends. CDR3 region: CASSEAIGARGNEQFF. The CDR3, as DNA: TGTGCCAGCAGTGAAGCGATTGGAGCGCGTGGGAATGAGCAGTTCTTC.

This rearrangement joins TRBV6-5 to TRBJ2-7; 12 bases align to TRBD2. There are 16 residues in the CDR3. Losses at the gene ends were 0 bases for V and 2 bases for J; bases not matched to a gene: 2. The germline V gene has CDR1 MNHEY and CDR2 SVGAGI. This CDR3 is CASSYSTSGRPYEQYF. The CDR3 DNA is TGTGCCAGCAGTTACTCAACTAGCGGGAGGCCCTACGAGCAGTACTTC.

This clone was recorded only once. The same CDR3 arises from other DNA sequences in this sample as well. V and J are TRBV5-1 and TRBJ2-7; 10 bases line up with TRBD1. Germline CDR1 and CDR2: SGHRS and YFSETQ. V lost 4 bases and J lost 4; bases outside the gene matches: 8. CDR3 length: 15 amino acids. Here the CDR3 reads CASSLTGTGVYEQYF. CDR3 nucleotides: TGCGCCAGCAGCCTCACCGGGACAGGGGTTTACGAGCAGTACTTC.

The J gene is TRBJ1-1, the V gene TRBV4-1, with 8 bases identical to TRBD1. After removal of 4 bases from V and 4 bases from J, the junction contained 11 bases not matched to a gene. The CDR3 has 16 residues. Looked up from germline, CDR1 is MGHRA and CDR2 is YSYEKL. The CDR3 DNA follows: TGCGCCAGCAGCCCCCTGGCAGGGGGCGAGTTCACTGAAGCTTTCTTT. This sequence encodes CASSPLAGGEFTEAFF.

With respect to this clone: Other nucleotide sequences from this sample produce the same CDR3. The V and J genes are TRBV27 and TRBJ2-1; D may be TRBD1 (6 bases). The CDR3 length is 12 residues. CDR1 and CDR2 (germline): MNHEY, SMNVEV (reference sequence). V shed 6 bases and J shed 4 bases, with 7 bases lying between them. Here the CDR3 DNA reads TGTGCCAGCAGGGGACAATACAATGAGCAGTTCTTC. This codes for CASRGQYNEQFF.

The rearrangement uses TRBV27 and TRBJ2-5, with a weak D call TRBD2 (6 bases). V gave up 1 base and J gave up 5 bases, with 14 bases separating them. Germline-derived CDR1 and CDR2 are MNHEY and SMNVEV (reference sequence). The CDR3 is 15 amino acids. CDR3 sequence (DNA): TGTGCCAGCAGTTTATACCCAACTAGCCCGGAGACCCAGTACTTC. This sequence encodes CASSLYPTSPETQYF.

This clone was found a few times. This chain links TRBV25-1 with TRBJ1-1; D remains ambiguous. Germline V CDR1 and CDR2: MGHDK, SYGVNS. Trimming removed 6 bases at V and 4 bases at J, with 12 bases between. The CDR3 has 13 amino acids. Here the CDR3 reads CASRLGSGTEAFF. CDR3 coding DNA: TGTGCCAGCAGGCTAGGGTCGGGCACTGAAGCTTTCTTT.

V usage is TRBV5-4 and J usage is TRBJ1-2; 7 positions match TRBD1. The CDR3 has 17 residues. Germline V gives CDR1 SGHNT, CDR2 YYREEE (reference sequence). V shed 0 bases and J 3 bases; nucleotides not matched to a gene: 11. The CDR3 bases are TGTGCCAGCAGCTTGGACTCCTCCAGGGGGAGCTACTATGGCTACACCTTC. Its translation: CASSLDSSRGSYYGYTF. Combining the CDR3 with reference TRBV5-4 and TRBJ1-2 gives the whole variable domain ETGVTQSPTHLIKTRGQQVTLRCSSQSGHNTVSWYQQALGQGPQFIFQYYREEENGRGNFPPRFSGLQFPNYSSELNVNALELDDSALYLCASSLDSSRGSYYGYTFGSGTRLTVV.

The sample holds a few counts of this clone. This sequence joins TRBV2 and TRBJ2-2; D gene ambiguous. The germline gives CDR1 SNHLY, CDR2 FYNNEI. There are 11 residues in the CDR3. CDR3 DNA: TGTGCTCTACGGATGGGCGGGGAGCTGTTTTTT. Translation: CALRMGGELFF.

This clone has just one count. The chain couples TRBV7-2 to TRBJ2-7; D ambiguous. The length of the CDR3 is 13 residues. Trimming left V 1 base short and J 3 bases short, with 7 bases between. Looked up from germline, CDR1 is SGHTA and CDR2 is FQGNSA. CDR3 nucleotide sequence: TGTGCCAGCAGCTTAGTAGAGAACTACGAGCAGTACTTC. Protein product: CASSLVENYEQYF.

This CDR3 reads CASSVPTPGETDTQYF. CDR3 nucleotide sequence: TGTGCCAGCAGCGTCCCTACCCCCGGGGAGACAGATACGCAGTATTTT. The rearrangement joins TRBV9 to TRBJ2-3; D is perhaps TRBD2 (5 bases). This CDR3 has 16 amino acids. Germline V CDR1 and CDR2: SGDLS, YYNGEE. The V and J ends lost 2 bases and 3 bases respectively, with 16 bases between them.

V is TRBV6-5 and J is TRBJ2-1, with 8 bases that match TRBD1. CDR1 is MNHEY and CDR2 is SVGAGI in the germline V gene. V lost 5 bases to trimming and J lost 9 bases; unmatched junction nucleotides: 6. The CDR3 covers 13 residues. The CDR3 region has the DNA TGTGCCAGCAGTCACAGGGGGGAGCCTGAGCAGTTCTTC. This gives the protein CASSHRGEPEQFF.